Listed below are T cell receptor beta chains from one sample, sequenced in a study of response to subunit inactivated influenza vaccine. TCRdb ran MiXCR on the RT-PCR reads and lists one entry per CDR3 protein. The repertoire holds about 580,000 distinct CDR3 sequences, with roughly 15% as singletons. The source material was PBMCs from blood, sampled 12 days after vaccination. These receptors were collected from a man aged 50 or older who received an inactivated influenza vaccine. Both conserved end residues are part of each CDR3. The D gene is left open where the match is weak. Clone sizes are given selectively: once, few, many, or a class where the clone is expanded.

J gene	V gene	D gene	clone size	CDR3 DNA	CDR3 protein
TRBJ2-3	TRBV9	-	few	TGTGCCAGCAGCGTAGGGGGGGCGCTGACAGATACGCAGTATTTT	CASSVGGALTDTQYF
TRBJ2-3	TRBV28	TRBD2	few	TGTGCCAGCAGCCAGACTAGCGGGAGGACGAATACGCAGTATTTT	CASSQTSGRTNTQYF
TRBJ1-4	TRBV6-5	-	few	TGTGCCAGCAGTTACCAGGGGTGGGGGACTAATGAAAAACTGTTTTTT	CASSYQGWGTNEKLFF
TRBJ2-1	TRBV7-9	-	-	TGTGCCAGCAGCTTAGACGCGGGCAATGAGCAGTTCTTC	CASSLDAGNEQFF
TRBJ2-7	TRBV29-1	-	many	TGCAGCCCTCCGGGACTCCCCTACGAGCAGTACTTC	CSPPGLPYEQYF
TRBJ2-4	TRBV3-1	TRBD2	few	TGTGCCAGCAGCCCAGCGGGGGGGAGCTTGAACATTCAGTACTTC	CASSPAGGSLNIQYF
TRBJ2-1	TRBV4-1	TRBD2	-	TGCGCCAGCAGCCGACTAGCGGGGGGGCGTCAGGGTGAGCAGTTCTTC	CASSRLAGGRQGEQFF
TRBJ2-1	TRBV20-1	TRBD2	few	TGCAGTGCGGCCGGACTAGCGGGAGCAATTGAGCAGTTCTTC	CSAAGLAGAIEQFF
TRBJ2-2	TRBV20-1	-	many	TGCAGTGCTAGAATGGGGGCTGGCACCGGGGAGCTGTTTTTT	CSARMGAGTGELFF
TRBJ1-4	TRBV6-5	TRBD1	few	TGTGCCAGCAGTTACTCGGGGAAGGGGGCCGGTGAAAAACTGTTTTTT	CASSYSGKGAGEKLFF
TRBJ1-2	TRBV30	-	many	TGTGCCTGGATAGGCTATGGCTACACCTTC	CAWIGYGYTF
TRBJ2-7	TRBV2	-	-	TGTGCCAGCAGTGGGCTGGAGAGCTCCTACGAGCAGTACTTC	CASSGLESSYEQYF
TRBJ1-4	TRBV4-2	TRBD1	few	TGTGCCAGCAGCCAAGAGTACAGGGGGCAAGTACTGTTTTTT	CASSQEYRGQVLFF
TRBJ1-2	TRBV7-9	-	many	TGTGCCAGCAGCCCCCCCATCCGAGTAGGGTATGGCTACACCTTC	CASSPPIRVGYGYTF
TRBJ2-5	TRBV7-2	TRBD2	few	TGTGCCAGCAGCTTAGCGTTAGCGGGGGGGCGAGAGACCCAGTACTTC	CASSLALAGGRETQYF
TRBJ2-1	TRBV30	-	-	TGTGCCTGGAGGGCAATAGGACACCACGGGAATGAGCAGTTCTTC	CAWRAIGHHGNEQFF
TRBJ1-5	TRBV12-3/TRBV12-4	TRBD1	few	TGTGCCAGCAGTGCAGGGGGCATGGGCAATCAGCCCCAGCATTTT	CASSAGGMGNQPQHF
TRBJ2-2	TRBV5-1	TRBD2	-	TGCGCCAGCAGGGCTAGCGGGATAGGCACCGGGGAGCTGTTTTTT	CASRASGIGTGELFF
TRBJ2-2	TRBV5-6	-	many	TGTGCCAGCTCGCCTAGACTAAACACCGGGGAGCTGTTTTTT	CASSPRLNTGELFF
TRBJ2-7	TRBV5-1	TRBD2	-	TGCGCCAGCAGCTTATGGGGAGGGTCCTACAAGCAGTACTTC	CASSLWGGSYKQYF
TRBJ2-1	TRBV4-3	TRBD2	-	TGCGCCAGCAGCCAAGATCCCGGGACTAGTATCAATGAGCAGTTCTTC	CASSQDPGTSINEQFF
TRBJ2-3	TRBV5-6	TRBD2	-	TGTGCCAGCAGCTATGGACTAGCGGGGGCTAGCACAGATACGCAGTATTTT	CASSYGLAGASTDTQYF
TRBJ2-2	TRBV29-1	TRBD1	-	TGCAGCGTTGCTGGGGGACAGGGATGGGACACCGGGGAGCTGTTTTTT	CSVAGGQGWDTGELFF
TRBJ1-2	TRBV12-3/TRBV12-4	-	-	TGTGCCAGCAGTTTTTCCCTAGGGGGGTCGGATGGCTACACCTTC	CASSFSLGGSDGYTF
TRBJ2-6	TRBV7-9	TRBD1	-	TGTGCCAGCAGCTACGGGGACAGCCGCTCTGGGGCCAACGTCCTGACTTTC	CASSYGDSRSGANVLTF
TRBJ2-7	TRBV6-2/TRBV6-3	-	-	TGTGCCAGCAGGCGATTCGTTGGGGGCTCCTACGAGCAGTACTTC	CASRRFVGGSYEQYF
TRBJ2-7	TRBV4-2	-	few	TGTGCCAGCAGCCAAGGGACTAACGGCAGCTCCTACGAGCAGTACTTC	CASSQGTNGSSYEQYF
TRBJ2-2	TRBV5-4	-	-	TGTGCCAGCAGCTTGGAGGGGCCGAACACCGGGGAGCTGTTTTTT	CASSLEGPNTGELFF
TRBJ2-1	TRBV29-1	TRBD2	many	TGCAGCGTCGGACCGGGACTAGTCCTCCATGAGCAGTTCTTC	CSVGPGLVLHEQFF
TRBJ2-5	TRBV6-2/TRBV6-3	-	-	TGTGCCAGCAGTTACTCTTTTCGACAGTACCAAGAGACCCAGTACTTC	CASSYSFRQYQETQYF
TRBJ2-3	TRBV6-1	-	-	TGTGCCAGCAGTCCGCGTAGAGGGGGTGTAGATACGCAGTATTTT	CASSPRRGGVDTQYF
TRBJ2-5	TRBV5-1	TRBD1	-	TGCGCCAGCAGCTTAGAAAGGGGGCGAGAGACCCAGTACTTC	CASSLERGRETQYF
TRBJ1-2	TRBV12-3/TRBV12-4	-	few	TGTGCCAGCAGTTTAACGGCAGGGGTGTCTGGCTACACCTTC	CASSLTAGVSGYTF
TRBJ1-5	TRBV6-5	-	-	TGTGCCAGCAGTTACTCGGCCAGCAATCAGCCCCAGCATTTT	CASSYSASNQPQHF
TRBJ2-7	TRBV7-2	-	-	TGTGCCAGCAGCTCCGGGACACTGACCTACGAGCAGTACTTC	CASSSGTLTYEQYF
TRBJ1-5	TRBV7-2	-	-	TGTGCCAGCAGTGGTGGGATCAGAAATGGGGCAAATCAGCCCCAGCATTTT	CASSGGIRNGANQPQHF
TRBJ2-1	TRBV24-1	TRBD2	few	TGTGCCACCAGTGATTACCCTAGCGGGAGGGCCAAGTTCTTC	CATSDYPSGRAKFF
TRBJ1-5	TRBV30	-	few	TGTGCCTGGAGTGTTGGGGGTAGCAATCAGCCCCAGCATTTT	CAWSVGGSNQPQHF
TRBJ2-7	TRBV29-1	-	few	TGCAGCGTAGCGGTCGGGGGCTACGAGCAGTACTTC	CSVAVGGYEQYF
TRBJ2-3	TRBV30	-	-	TGTGCCTGGAGTGTAGGAGACACAATAACAGATACGCAGTATTTT	CAWSVGDTITDTQYF
TRBJ2-5	TRBV5-6	TRBD1	-	TGTGCCAGCAGCTGGGGACAGAGCAAGGTGACCCAGTACTTC	CASSWGQSKVTQYF
TRBJ2-5	TRBV28	-	many	TGTGCCAGCACCGCTGCGAACGTAGAGACCCAGTACTTC	CASTAANVETQYF
TRBJ2-6	TRBV5-1	TRBD1	-	TGCGCCAGCAGCCAAAGGACAGGGTCTGGGGCCAACGTCCTGACTTTC	CASSQRTGSGANVLTF
TRBJ2-5	TRBV19	-	few	TGTGCCAGTAGTAACGGACTTTTGGAGACCCAGTACTTC	CASSNGLLETQYF
TRBJ2-5	TRBV5-1	TRBD1	-	TGCGCCAGCAGACCTGGGACAGGTCGAAGAGATGAGTACTTC	CASRPGTGRRDEYF
TRBJ2-5	TRBV6-2/TRBV6-3	-	few	TGTGCCAGCAGTTACCAGGGTTGGGAGACCCAGTACTTC	CASSYQGWETQYF